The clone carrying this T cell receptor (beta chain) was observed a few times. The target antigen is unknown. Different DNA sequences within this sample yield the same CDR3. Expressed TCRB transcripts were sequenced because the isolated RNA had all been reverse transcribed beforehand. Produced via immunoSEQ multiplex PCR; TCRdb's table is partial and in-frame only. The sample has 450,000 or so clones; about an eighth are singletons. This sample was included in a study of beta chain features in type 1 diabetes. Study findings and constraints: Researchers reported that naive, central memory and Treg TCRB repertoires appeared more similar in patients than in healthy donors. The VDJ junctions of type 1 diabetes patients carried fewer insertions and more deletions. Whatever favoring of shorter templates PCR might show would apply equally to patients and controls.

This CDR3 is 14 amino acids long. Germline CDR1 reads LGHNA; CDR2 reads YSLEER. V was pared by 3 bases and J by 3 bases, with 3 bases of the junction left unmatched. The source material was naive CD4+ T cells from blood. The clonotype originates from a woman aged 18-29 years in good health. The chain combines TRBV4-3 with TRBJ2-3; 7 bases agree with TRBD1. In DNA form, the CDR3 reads TGCGCCAGCAGCCAGGACAGGCGAACAGATACGCAGTATTTT. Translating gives CASSQDRRTDTQYF.